A few counts support the clone carrying this T cell receptor (beta chain). What it binds is not known. This specimen belongs to a study of tumor-infiltrating lymphocytes in localized non-small cell lung cancer. Overall study results and limits: T-cell fraction did not differ between immunotypes IM1 and IM2.

Profiled with immunoSEQ multiplex PCR; TCRdb holds only in-frame clones, not every one. The table includes 10,000 to 12,000 clones, 55% to 80% detected once. This CDR3 region has 15 residues. The V gene end was trimmed by 6 bases and the J gene end by 4 bases; junction bases not matched to a gene: 4. Germline V gene sequence: CDR1 MNHNS, CDR2 SASEGT. The chain couples TRBV6-1 to TRBJ2-3; TRBD2 aligns across 13 bases. The source is a human donor with non-small cell lung cancer. The specimen sequenced was lung tumor tissue. Here the CDR3 reads CASSWGLAGPDTQYF. CDR3 sequence (DNA): TGTGCCAGCAGCTGGGGACTAGCGGGACCAGATACGCAGTATTTT.